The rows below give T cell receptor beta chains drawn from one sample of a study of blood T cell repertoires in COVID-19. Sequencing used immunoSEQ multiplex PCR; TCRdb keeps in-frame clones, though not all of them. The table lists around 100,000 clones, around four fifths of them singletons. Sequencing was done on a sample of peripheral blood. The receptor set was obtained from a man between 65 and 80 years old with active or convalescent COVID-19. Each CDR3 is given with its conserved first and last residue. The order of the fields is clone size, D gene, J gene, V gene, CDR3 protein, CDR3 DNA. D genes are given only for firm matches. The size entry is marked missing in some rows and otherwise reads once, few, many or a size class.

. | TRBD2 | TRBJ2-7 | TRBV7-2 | CASSLPPWASGTVVYEQYF | TGTGCCAGCAGCTTACCGCCGTGGGCTAGCGGGACAGTGGTATACGAGCAGTACTTC
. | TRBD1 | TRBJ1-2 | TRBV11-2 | CASSLVQGVSNYGYTF | TGTGCCAGCAGCTTAGTACAGGGGGTTTCAAACTATGGCTACACCTTC
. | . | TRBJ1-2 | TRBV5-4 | CASSPAGGVPGGYTF | TGTGCCAGCAGCCCGGCGGGGGGTGTCCCTGGTGGCTACACCTTC
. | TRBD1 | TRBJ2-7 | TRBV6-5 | CASNRQGVSYEQYF | TGTGCCAGCAACCGACAGGGGGTCTCCTACGAGCAGTACTTC
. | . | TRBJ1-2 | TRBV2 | CASKVAPGYGYTF | TGTGCCAGCAAGGTGGCTCCGGGCTATGGCTACACCTTC
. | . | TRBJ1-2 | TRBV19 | CASSIGRAGPNYGYTF | TGTGCCAGTAGTATCGGGAGGGCAGGGCCTAACTATGGCTACACCTTC
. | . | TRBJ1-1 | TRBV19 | CASSIGRRGIKVEAFF | TGTGCCAGTAGTATAGGCCGACGGGGGATCAAGGTTGAAGCTTTCTTT
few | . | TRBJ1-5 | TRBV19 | CASSIKNRVRTFNQPQHF | TGTGCCAGTAGTATAAAGAACAGGGTAAGGACCTTTAATCAGCCCCAGCATTTT
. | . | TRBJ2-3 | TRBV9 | CASSATGTATDTQYF | TGTGCCAGCAGCGCAACCGGGACTGCAACAGATACGCAGTATTTT
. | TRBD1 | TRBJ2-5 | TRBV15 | CATSRAGGQETQYF | TGTGCCACCAGCAGAGCAGGGGGTCAAGAGACCCAGTACTTC
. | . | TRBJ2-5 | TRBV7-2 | CASSFSGPETQYF | TGTGCCAGCAGCTTCTCCGGTCCGGAGACCCAGTACTTC
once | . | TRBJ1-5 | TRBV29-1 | CPEKGREMNQPQHF | TGCCCCGAAAAGGGGAGGGAGATGAATCAGCCCCAGCATTTT
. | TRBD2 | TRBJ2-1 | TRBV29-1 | CSVGPGTTFYNEQFF | TGCAGCGTGGGCCCCGGGACTACCTTCTACAATGAGCAGTTCTTC
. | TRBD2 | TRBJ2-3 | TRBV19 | CATEREGQGTDTQYF | TGTGCCACGGAGCGGGAGGGCCAGGGCACAGATACGCAGTATTTT